Listed below are T cell receptor beta chains from one sample, sequenced in a study of molecular identifiers for immune sequencing clone quantification. TCRdb independently ran MiXCR on the PCR reads; one entry per CDR3 protein. The sample contains about 320,000 distinct CDR3 sequences, 20% to 25% of which appear only once. The sequenced sample was naive CD8+ T cells from blood, with Jurkat cell RNA spiked in. These receptors were collected from a human donor in good health. Some libraries in this study had Jurkat cell RNA spiked in. CDR3s include the opening cysteine and the closing phenylalanine or tryptophan. The D gene is left open where the match is weak. Where a row states a size, it is once, few, many or the class of an expanded clone; other rows omit it.

clone_size j_call v_call d_call cdr3_aa cdr3_nt
NA TRBJ2-7 TRBV10-3 NA CAISEEGAYEQYF TGTGCCATCAGTGAGGAAGGAGCCTACGAGCAGTACTTC
many TRBJ2-2 TRBV20-1 NA CSARDQPTGELFF TGCAGTGCGCGGGACCAGCCCACCGGGGAGCTGTTTTTT
NA TRBJ2-7 TRBV2 TRBD2 CAMRETSGAAYEQYF TGTGCCATGCGGGAGACTAGCGGGGCGGCCTACGAGCAGTACTTC
many TRBJ2-1 TRBV20-1 NA CSAHRTSSSYNEQFF TGCAGTGCCCATAGGACTTCAAGCTCCTACAATGAGCAGTTCTTC
few TRBJ1-5 TRBV12-3/TRBV12-4 NA CASSLSEGGNQPQHF TGTGCCAGCAGTTTATCCGAAGGGGGCAATCAGCCCCAGCATTTT
many TRBJ2-2 TRBV12-3/TRBV12-4 NA CASSLWTSNTGELFF TGTGCCAGCAGTTTATGGACATCGAACACCGGGGAGCTGTTTTTT
many TRBJ2-3 TRBV9 NA CASSEGGASTDTQYF TGTGCCAGCAGCGAGGGGGGTGCTAGCACAGATACGCAGTATTTT
many TRBJ1-1 TRBV6-6 NA CASNPGFLQRTEAFF TGTGCCAGCAACCCCGGGTTTCTCCAGCGCACTGAAGCTTTCTTT
NA TRBJ1-4 TRBV29-1 NA CSVGLGTATNEKLFF TGCAGCGTTGGCCTAGGCACGGCAACTAATGAAAAACTGTTTTTT
many TRBJ2-7 TRBV2 NA CASAPKTGGLAGSYEQYF TGTGCCAGCGCCCCCAAGACAGGGGGGCTAGCGGGGTCCTACGAGCAGTACTTC
NA TRBJ2-3 TRBV18 TRBD2 CASSDLAGAPPDTQYF TGTGCCAGCTCAGACTTAGCGGGAGCCCCCCCAGATACGCAGTATTTT
many TRBJ1-1 TRBV5-5 TRBD1 CASSLGQGAVEAFF TGTGCCAGCAGCTTAGGGCAGGGGGCCGTTGAAGCTTTCTTT
many TRBJ1-5 TRBV21-1 NA CASSMPPGQKIYSNQPQHF TGTGCCAGCAGCATGCCCCCGGGACAGAAAATTTATAGCAATCAGCCCCAGCATTTT
many TRBJ2-3 TRBV29-1 NA CSVVENTQYF TGCAGCGTTGTAGAGAATACGCAGTATTTT
NA TRBJ1-2 TRBV7-9 NA CASSPIGLGQLYGYTF TGTGCCAGCAGCCCCATAGGCCTAGGACAGTTGTATGGCTACACCTTC
many TRBJ2-3 TRBV6-5 NA CASSFTGSSTDTQYF TGTGCCAGCAGTTTTACAGGGTCCAGCACAGATACGCAGTATTTT
many TRBJ2-5 TRBV12-3/TRBV12-4 NA CASSRGTAQETQYF TGTGCCAGCAGCCGCGGGACAGCACAAGAGACCCAGTACTTC
many TRBJ2-3 TRBV5-1 NA CASSLAAAEGTDTQYF TGCGCCAGCAGCTTGGCCGCGGCGGAAGGCACAGATACGCAGTATTTT
few TRBJ2-7 TRBV29-1 TRBD1 CSVEDPDRASYEQYF TGCAGCGTTGAAGATCCGGACAGGGCCTCCTACGAGCAGTACTTC
many TRBJ2-3 TRBV27 TRBD2 CASSSRVAGDHWTQYF TGTGCCAGCAGTTCAAGAGTAGCGGGAGATCATTGGACGCAGTATTTT
NA TRBJ2-7 TRBV4-2 NA CAGSQDPGSSYEQYF TGTGCCGGCAGCCAAGATCCGGGGAGCTCATACGAGCAGTACTTC
many TRBJ1-1 TRBV12-3/TRBV12-4 NA CASSPGLWEAFF TGTGCCAGCAGTCCGGGCCTATGGGAAGCTTTCTTT
NA TRBJ2-7 TRBV27 NA CASSGQGSFYEQYF TGTGCCAGCAGTGGGCAGGGTAGTTTCTACGAGCAGTACTTC
many TRBJ2-3 TRBV6-1 TRBD1 CASSELGGQGTDTQYF TGTGCCAGCAGTGAATTAGGGGGACAGGGGACAGATACGCAGTATTTT
NA TRBJ2-5 TRBV11-1 NA CASSSKETQYF TGTGCCAGCAGCTCGAAGGAGACCCAGTACTTC